This TCR beta chain derives from a study of cytomegalovirus exposure and HLA in healthy donors. Study results and caveats: Analyzed later, most CMV-associated TCR beta chains appeared HLA-restricted. TCR beta V- and J-gene trimming, according to a later analysis, was linked to a missense DCLRE1C variant. In a later analysis, at a false discovery rate of 0.05, about 15,000 TCR beta sequences were associated with HLA alleles. Within an earlier analysis, most TCR beta V segments proved productive either about 90% or about 30% of the time.

As for this clone: The target antigen is unknown.

PCR was performed using 60 Vbeta and 13 Jbeta primers. Some clones are missing from TCRdb's copy, which holds only in-frame ones; the method was immunoSEQ multiplex PCR. In the table there are some 89,000 clones, approximately 70% of which are singletons. Germline values: CDR1 MNHEY, CDR2 SVGAGI. The V end lost 6 bases, the J end lost 8 bases, and 13 bases lay between the germline ends. The CDR3 has 13 residues. The receptor was derived from a man aged 60 to 69 in good health and CMV-seronegative. Sequencing used PBMCs. The rearrangement links TRBV6-5 to TRBJ1-4; D not certain. The CDR3 region has the DNA TGTGCCAGCAGCCGACGCCCGAGGGAAAAACTGTTTTTT. It translates to CASSRRPREKLFF.